The rows below give T cell receptor beta chains drawn from one sample of a study of neoadjuvant anti-PD-1 for oral cavity cancer. Using immunoSEQ multiplex PCR, the repertoire was profiled, and TCRdb retains in-frame clones only, with some absent. The sample carries 9,500 to 15,000 clones, 71% recorded once. The sample was PBMCs, taken after nivolumab (anti-PD-1) treatment. Receptors were obtained from a person between 40 and 80 years old with oral cavity squamous cell carcinoma. The CDR3 runs from the conserved cysteine through the conserved F or W. D genes are given only for firm matches. For some rows the clone size is stated as once, few or many, or as a class when expanded; others skip it.

v_call	j_call	clone_size	d_call	cdr3_nt	cdr3_aa
TRBV5-1	TRBJ1-2	.	.	TGCGCCAGCAGCTTCCAGAGCTCCAGATATGGCTACACCTTC	CASSFQSSRYGYTF
TRBV2	TRBJ2-5	.	.	TGTGCCAGCATCAAGAGGCTAGCCCAAGAGACCCAGTACTTC	CASIKRLAQETQYF
TRBV5-1	TRBJ2-1	.	TRBD2	TGCGCCAGCAGTCGTAGCCCACTAGCGGGAGGAACCAATGAGCAGTTCTTC	CASSRSPLAGGTNEQFF
TRBV5-1	TRBJ2-3	.	TRBD2	TGCGCCAGCAGCCCGACCCCAGCGGGGCCCACAGATACGCAGTATTTT	CASSPTPAGPTDTQYF
TRBV7-9	TRBJ1-1	.	.	TGTGCCAGCAGCTCCAACAGGGATGGGAAAACTGAAGCTTTCTTT	CASSSNRDGKTEAFF
TRBV5-6	TRBJ2-2	.	.	TGTGCCAGCAGCAGCCGTCGGGAGCTGTTTTTT	CASSSRRELFF
TRBV19	TRBJ1-1	.	.	TGTGCCAGTAACCGGGGGCTACTTGCCACTGAAGCTTTCTTT	CASNRGLLATEAFF
TRBV5-1	TRBJ1-1	.	.	TGCGCCAGCAGCTTGGTGTCAGCCACTGAAGCTTTCTTT	CASSLVSATEAFF
TRBV5-1	TRBJ2-3	.	.	TGCGCCAGCAGCCAATCCCTCCCGACAGATACGCAGTATTTT	CASSQSLPTDTQYF
TRBV9	TRBJ2-1	.	.	TGTGCCAGCAGCGTATCGGGTTACAATGAGCAGTTCTTC	CASSVSGYNEQFF
TRBV15	TRBJ1-5	.	.	TGTGCCACCAGCAGAGAAGGGGAGGTTTCGACCCAGCATTTT	CATSREGEVSTQHF
TRBV10-3	TRBJ1-1	.	TRBD1	TGTGCCATCAGTGAAACCCGGACAGGGGGGGAAGCTTTCTTT	CAISETRTGGEAFF
TRBV7-9	TRBJ1-2	.	TRBD1	TGTGCCAGCAGCTTAGCGTATGGGACAGGGAGGGCTGGCTACACCTTC	CASSLAYGTGRAGYTF
TRBV5-4	TRBJ2-7	.	.	TGTGCCAGCAGTATGGGGGTAGCCTACGAGCAGTACTTC	CASSMGVAYEQYF
TRBV9	TRBJ1-1	.	.	TGTGCCAGCAGCGTAGAACAGTACACTGAAGCTTTCTTT	CASSVEQYTEAFF
TRBV4-1	TRBJ1-4	.	.	TGCGCCAGCAGACGCATCCTCAGGGATACGGCAACTAATGAAAAACTGTTTTTT	CASRRILRDTATNEKLFF
TRBV19	TRBJ1-5	.	.	TGTGCCAGTAGACCCCCGGGAGCTCCCAGGGAGCCCCAGCATTTT	CASRPPGAPREPQHF
TRBV25-1	TRBJ2-3	.	.	TGTGCCAGCAGCCTCAGAGGGTCAACTAGCACAGATACGCAGTATTTT	CASSLRGSTSTDTQYF
TRBV30	TRBJ2-7	.	.	TGTGCCTGGACGGCAGGCTCCTACGAGCAGTACTTC	CAWTAGSYEQYF
TRBV5-5	TRBJ1-1	.	TRBD1	TGTGCCAGCTTCAAAGGAGGGGGCCCCGGGAGGACTGAAGCTTTCTTT	CASFKGGGPGRTEAFF
TRBV4-1	TRBJ2-7	.	.	TGCGCCAGCAGCCAGATGGGGGAGTCCTACGAGCAGTACTTC	CASSQMGESYEQYF
TRBV28	TRBJ1-2	.	.	TGTGCCAGCATCCAGGCGGGGTGGTCGGGCTACACCTTC	CASIQAGWSGYTF
TRBV2	TRBJ1-5	once	.	TGTGCCAGCAGTGAAGCGGGTCGCAATCAGCCCCAGCATTTT	CASSEAGRNQPQHF
TRBV27	TRBJ2-7	.	TRBD2	TGTGCCAGCAGTTTATCGATACTAGCGGCACAGTACGAGCAGTACTTC	CASSLSILAAQYEQYF
TRBV19	TRBJ1-1	.	.	TGTGCCAGTAGTATCGCAGGCCGCCACACTGAAGCTTTCTTT	CASSIAGRHTEAFF
TRBV5-8	TRBJ2-2	.	TRBD1	TGTGCCAGCAGCTTTCCCACCAACAGGGGGCGAGACGGGGAGCTGTTTTTT	CASSFPTNRGRDGELFF
TRBV13	TRBJ2-2	.	TRBD2	TGTGCCAGCAGCTTAAGCGGGGGCTACACCGGGGAGCTGTTTTTT	CASSLSGGYTGELFF
TRBV7-9	TRBJ1-2	.	TRBD1	TGTGCCAGCAGCTCATTAAGACAGGGAGCTAACTATGGCTACACCTTC	CASSSLRQGANYGYTF
TRBV7-2	TRBJ2-1	.	.	TGTGCCAGCAGCTTTGGGTACACCTACAATGAGCAGTTCTTC	CASSFGYTYNEQFF
TRBV5-4	TRBJ1-2	few	.	TGTGCCAGCAGCTTGTCAGCAGGGGCTAACTATGGCTACACCTTC	CASSLSAGANYGYTF
TRBV6-4	TRBJ2-4	.	TRBD1	TGTGCCAGCAGCAGACAGGGTGTCAAAAACATTCAGTACTTC	CASSRQGVKNIQYF
TRBV10-1	TRBJ2-1	.	TRBD1	TGCGCCAGCAGCCGAAATCGCAGGGGGAATGAGCAGTTCTTC	CASSRNRRGNEQFF
TRBV19	TRBJ1-5	.	TRBD1	TGTGCCAGTAGGACAACGGGACAGCTTAGCAATCAGCCCCAGCATTTT	CASRTTGQLSNQPQHF
TRBV6-1	TRBJ2-5	.	.	TGTGCCAGCAGGAAAATCGGGCCCGGAGGGGGGACCCAGTACTTC	CASRKIGPGGGTQYF
TRBV5-1	TRBJ1-4	.	.	TGCGCCAGCAGAAAATCCATCGCAGAGTCTAATGAAAAACTGTTTTTT	CASRKSIAESNEKLFF
TRBV5-1	TRBJ2-3	.	.	TGCGCCAGCAGCTCCCAGTCTGGAGACACAGATACGCAGTATTTT	CASSSQSGDTDTQYF
TRBV6-5	TRBJ1-4	.	.	TGTGCCAGCAGGCCCCTAGGCAATGAAAAACTGTTTTTT	CASRPLGNEKLFF
TRBV7-3	TRBJ2-7	.	TRBD2	TGTGCCAGCAGCTTAAACGCGGGAGTACTCGAGCAGTACTTC	CASSLNAGVLEQYF
TRBV25-1	TRBJ2-7	.	.	TGTGCCAGCATCGGGAGCGGTAGCTCCTACGAGCAGTACTTC	CASIGSGSSYEQYF
TRBV11-2	TRBJ2-5	once	TRBD2	TGTGCCAGCAGCTTATCCGGGACTAGCGGGGAAGAAGGGTACTTC	CASSLSGTSGEEGYF
TRBV9	TRBJ2-4	once	.	TGTGCCAGCAGCGTAGGCCGACTCACAGACATTCAGTACTTC	CASSVGRLTDIQYF
TRBV28	TRBJ2-1	.	.	TGTGCCAGCAGTTTATATCACAGGATGAACAATGAGCAGTTCTTC	CASSLYHRMNNEQFF
TRBV5-5	TRBJ2-7	.	.	TGTGCCAGCAGCTACCTTAGCGGTGAGGGGAACGAGCAGTACTTC	CASSYLSGEGNEQYF
TRBV5-1	TRBJ2-7	.	TRBD1	TGCGCCAGCAGCTCACAGGGGGCCGCGACCTACGAGCAGTACTTC	CASSSQGAATYEQYF
TRBV5-1	TRBJ2-3	.	.	TGCGCCAGCAGCTTGGTGCCAGATACGCAGTATTTT	CASSLVPDTQYF
TRBV30	TRBJ1-5	few	.	TGTGCCTGGGGGACTACGGGGGAGCCCCAGCATTTT	CAWGTTGEPQHF
TRBV9	TRBJ1-1	.	TRBD1	TGTGCCAGCAGCGTAGGGGTGATGGGAGAGGGGGCTCGGGACACTGAAGCTTTCTTT	CASSVGVMGEGARDTEAFF
TRBV11-2	TRBJ2-7	.	.	TGTGCCAGCAGCTACGGGACTGGAGCCGAGCAGTACTTC	CASSYGTGAEQYF
TRBV2	TRBJ2-2	.	TRBD2	TGTGCCAGCAGTGAAAACTCCGGGACTAGCGGGAGGACGGGGGAGCTGTTTTTT	CASSENSGTSGRTGELFF
TRBV4-1	TRBJ1-1	few	.	TGCGCCAGCAGTCAGACGGCGGTGGGACTGAGATTGAACACTGAAGCTTTCTTT	CASSQTAVGLRLNTEAFF
TRBV28	TRBJ1-4	few	.	TGTGCCAGCAGTTTGAGGGGGGTTTGGTTTTTT	CASSLRGVWFF
TRBV5-6	TRBJ1-6	.	TRBD1	TGTGCCAGCAGCTTGGTTGGGACAGGGCAATCACCCCTCCACTTT	CASSLVGTGQSPLHF